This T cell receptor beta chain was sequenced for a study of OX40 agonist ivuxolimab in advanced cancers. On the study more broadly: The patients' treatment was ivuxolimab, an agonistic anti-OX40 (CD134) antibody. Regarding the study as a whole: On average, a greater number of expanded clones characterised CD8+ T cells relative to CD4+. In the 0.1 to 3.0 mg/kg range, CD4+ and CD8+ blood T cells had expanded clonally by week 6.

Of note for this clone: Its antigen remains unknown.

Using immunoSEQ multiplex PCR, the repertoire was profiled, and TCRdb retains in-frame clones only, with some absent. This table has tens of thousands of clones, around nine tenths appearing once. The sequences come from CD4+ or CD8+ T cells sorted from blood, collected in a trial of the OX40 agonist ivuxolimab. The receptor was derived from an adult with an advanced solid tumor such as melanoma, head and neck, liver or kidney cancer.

CDR3 region: CSVTSGGVNQPQHF. The CDR3 DNA sequence: TGCAGCGTTACCAGCGGGGGGGTAAATCAGCCCCAGCATTTT. The chain links TRBV29-1 to TRBJ1-5, with D possibly TRBD1 on 5 matching bases. The V and J ends lost 5 bases and 4 bases respectively, with 15 bases between them. The CDR3 sequence is 14 residues long. Germline CDR1 reads SQVTM; CDR2 reads ANQGSEA.